Listed below are T cell receptor beta chains from one sample, sequenced in a study of cytomegalovirus exposure and HLA in healthy donors. Method: immunoSEQ multiplex PCR; TCRdb's copy keeps in-frame clones and lacks some. The data show roughly 200,000 clones, about 77% seen once. Source material: PBMCs. The origin of the receptors is a female donor in good health and CMV-seronegative. CDR3s include the opening cysteine and the closing phenylalanine or tryptophan. A D gene is named only where the DNA matches it firmly. The size field is filled for only some rows; it gives once, few, many or a size class.

cdr3_aa	cdr3_nt	clone_size	v_call	d_call	j_call
CASYGASASDSHEQYF	TGTGCCAGCTATGGAGCGTCGGCTAGCGATAGTCACGAGCAGTACTTC	NA	TRBV28	NA	TRBJ2-7
CASSLGIGGYNQPQHF	TGTGCCAGCAGCTTAGGGATAGGGGGCTACAATCAGCCCCAGCATTTT	NA	TRBV7-2	TRBD1	TRBJ1-5
CASSFGQGWNEQFF	TGTGCCAGCAGCTTCGGACAGGGCTGGAATGAGCAGTTCTTC	NA	TRBV7-9	TRBD1	TRBJ2-1
CASTSGLNYVYGYTF	TGTGCCAGTACCTCGGGACTGAATTATGTGTATGGCTACACCTTC	NA	TRBV19	NA	TRBJ1-2
CASSLGTGGNIQYF	TGCGCCAGCAGCTTGGGGACAGGGGGTAACATTCAGTACTTC	NA	TRBV5-1	TRBD1	TRBJ2-4
CASRTPGQVYEQYF	TGCGCCAGCAGGACCCCGGGACAGGTTTACGAGCAGTACTTC	few	TRBV5-1	TRBD1	TRBJ2-7
CAISESGVGYTF	TGTGCCATCAGTGAGTCAGGGGTTGGCTACACCTTC	NA	TRBV10-3	NA	TRBJ1-2
CASSDGSGGVRNEQFF	TGTGCCAGCAGTGATGGTAGCGGGGGGGTCCGCAATGAGCAGTTCTTC	NA	TRBV2	TRBD2	TRBJ2-1
CSVEQAPSTDTQYF	TGCAGCGTTGAGCAGGCCCCTAGCACAGATACGCAGTATTTT	NA	TRBV29-1	NA	TRBJ2-3
CATSRGDRAYEQYF	TGTGCCACCAGCAGAGGGGACAGGGCCTACGAGCAGTACTTC	NA	TRBV15	TRBD1	TRBJ2-7
CASYLREGGETQYF	TGCGCCAGCTATCTTCGGGAAGGGGGAGAGACCCAGTACTTC	NA	TRBV10-2	NA	TRBJ2-5
CASSLMGTRYEQYF	TGCGCCAGCAGCTTGATGGGGACTCGCTACGAGCAGTACTTC	NA	TRBV5-1	NA	TRBJ2-7
CASSLGGGGQGAGTDTQYF	TGTGCCAGCAGCTTAGGTGGGGGGGGACAGGGGGCAGGCACAGATACGCAGTATTTT	NA	TRBV7-9	TRBD1	TRBJ2-3
CASSPPGGWGDTQYF	TGTGCCAGCAGTCCCCCAGGGGGCTGGGGAGATACGCAGTATTTT	once	TRBV5-8	TRBD1	TRBJ2-3
CASSIPGLAGDTVPRATGGELFF	TGTGCCAGCAGCATACCGGGACTAGCGGGGGACACCGTACCTCGGGCTACGGGTGGGGAGCTGTTTTTT	NA	TRBV9	TRBD2	TRBJ2-2
CASRVPAGGETQYF	TGTGCCAGCCGCGTTCCAGCGGGAGGAGAGACCCAGTACTTC	NA	TRBV6-1	TRBD2	TRBJ2-5
CASAGESYEQFF	TGCGCCAGCGCGGGGGAGAGCTATGAGCAGTTCTTC	NA	TRBV5-1	TRBD2	TRBJ2-1
CSSSSPGGEQYF	TGTTCCAGCAGTTCACCAGGGGGTGAGCAGTACTTC	NA	TRBV7-9	TRBD1	TRBJ2-7
CATSRGPLGRGGTGELFF	TGTGCCACCAGCAGAGGCCCGCTAGGGAGGGGTGGGACCGGGGAGCTGTTTTTT	few	TRBV15	TRBD2	TRBJ2-2
CASSARQGPQPQHF	TGTGCCAGCAGCGCAAGACAGGGACCTCAGCCCCAGCATTTT	NA	TRBV9	TRBD1	TRBJ1-5
CASRDTSRDTQYF	TGTGCCAGCAGGGACACTAGCCGGGATACGCAGTATTTT	few	TRBV6-1	NA	TRBJ2-3
CASSSTYGSQETQYF	TGTGCCAGCAGCTCGACGTACGGGTCCCAGGAGACCCAGTACTTC	NA	TRBV7-7	NA	TRBJ2-5
CASSQPGQYYNEQFF	TGTGCCAGCAGCCAGCCGGGACAGTACTACAATGAGCAGTTCTTC	NA	TRBV4-2	TRBD1	TRBJ2-1
CASTLSGGPGELFF	TGTGCCAGCACCCTAAGCGGGGGGCCCGGGGAGCTGTTTTTT	NA	TRBV6-5	TRBD2	TRBJ2-2
CATSRARTGELFF	TGTGCCACCAGCAGAGCTAGAACCGGGGAGCTGTTTTTT	few	TRBV15	NA	TRBJ2-2
CASSRREGGETQYF	TGTGCCAGCAGCCGGCGGGAGGGCGGTGAGACCCAGTACTTC	NA	TRBV11-2	TRBD2	TRBJ2-5
CASSIALGQEQFF	TGTGCCAGTAGTATAGCCTTGGGACAGGAGCAGTTCTTC	NA	TRBV19	TRBD1	TRBJ2-1
CASSEPRGAYNEQFF	TGTGCCAGCAGTGAACCCCGGGGGGCTTACAATGAGCAGTTCTTC	NA	TRBV6-1	NA	TRBJ2-1
CASSAGQSNEKLFF	TGTGCCAGCAGCGCGGGACAGAGTAATGAAAAACTGTTTTTT	NA	TRBV28	TRBD1	TRBJ1-4
CASDRQGGDEQFF	TGTGCCAGCGACCGACAGGGAGGCGATGAGCAGTTCTTC	NA	TRBV6-1	NA	TRBJ2-1
CASSISGNTDTQYF	TGTGCCAGCAGTATTAGCGGGAACACAGATACGCAGTATTTT	once	TRBV6-1	TRBD2	TRBJ2-3
CASSPGLAGPLRNEQYF	TGCGCCAGCAGCCCTGGACTAGCGGGTCCTCTGCGCAACGAGCAGTACTTC	NA	TRBV4-1	TRBD2	TRBJ2-7
CASSLGQGTLEELFF	TGTGCCAGCAGCCTAGGACAGGGAACGTTAGAGGAGCTGTTTTTT	NA	TRBV5-4	TRBD1	TRBJ2-2
CASSLSSGSTGELFF	TGTGCCAGCAGCTTATCTAGCGGGTCGACCGGGGAGCTGTTTTTT	NA	TRBV11-2	TRBD2	TRBJ2-2
CASSSGSGNTIYF	TGTGCCAGCAGCTCCGGCTCTGGAAACACCATATATTTT	once	TRBV11-3	NA	TRBJ1-3
CASSLDRRNTEAFF	TGTGCCAGCAGCCTAGACAGGAGGAACACTGAAGCTTTCTTT	NA	TRBV6-1	NA	TRBJ1-1
CASSPTGTMNTEAFF	TGTGCCAGCTCACCAACAGGGACCATGAACACTGAAGCTTTCTTT	NA	TRBV18	NA	TRBJ1-1
CASSLMGASRGEQYF	TGTGCCAGCAGTTTGATGGGGGCCTCTCGGGGCGAGCAGTACTTC	few	TRBV27	NA	TRBJ2-7
CASSFSTSGTGRQETQYF	TGTGCCAGCAGCTTTAGTACCTCTGGGACAGGGAGGCAAGAGACCCAGTACTTC	once	TRBV5-8	TRBD1	TRBJ2-5
CASSTRQGAGKETQYF	TGTGCCAGCAGCACCCGTCAGGGGGCAGGAAAAGAGACCCAGTACTTC	NA	TRBV11-3	TRBD1	TRBJ2-5
CASSASRGSYEQYF	TGTGCCAGCAGTGCTAGCAGGGGCTCCTACGAGCAGTACTTC	few	TRBV6-1	NA	TRBJ2-7
CASSLAQGAINEQFF	TGTGCCAGCAGCTTAGCGCAGGGGGCAATCAATGAGCAGTTCTTC	NA	TRBV7-2	TRBD1	TRBJ2-1
CASSPRRDREEKLFF	TGTGCCAGCAGTCCTCGCCGGGACAGGGAGGAAAAACTGTTTTTT	NA	TRBV27	TRBD1	TRBJ1-4
CASSLGAGDYEQYF	TGTGCCAGCAGCTTAGGGGCGGGAGACTACGAGCAGTACTTC	NA	TRBV7-8	TRBD2	TRBJ2-7
CASSTGGGQPQHF	TGTGCCAGCAGTACAGGGGGAGGTCAGCCCCAGCATTTT	NA	TRBV6-5	TRBD1	TRBJ1-5
CASSPGTSGFSYEQYF	TGTGCCAGCAGCCCTGGGACTAGCGGGTTCTCCTACGAGCAGTACTTC	few	TRBV11-1	TRBD2	TRBJ2-7
CASSSVTYEQFF	TGTGCCAGCAGCTCCGTTACATATGAGCAGTTCTTC	NA	TRBV7-2	NA	TRBJ2-1
CASSSGLAGGQGDEQFF	TGTGCCAGCAGCTCCGGGCTAGCGGGGGGCCAAGGCGATGAGCAGTTCTTC	NA	TRBV5-6	TRBD2	TRBJ2-1
CATSRDPPGQSKDIQYF	TGTGCCACCAGCAGAGATCCCCCGGGACAGTCGAAGGACATTCAGTACTTC	few	TRBV15	TRBD1	TRBJ2-4
CAISESLFSGNYEQYF	TGTGCCATCAGTGAGTCGTTGTTTAGCGGCAACTACGAGCAGTACTTC	NA	TRBV10-3	NA	TRBJ2-7